A selection of T cell receptor beta chains follows, all from one sample in a study of T cell responses to AZD1222 COVID-19 vaccine. Profiled with immunoSEQ multiplex PCR; TCRdb holds only in-frame clones, not every one. The sample contains some 130,000 clones, roughly 88% of which appear only once. The sample was peripheral blood, taken 28 days after the second AZD1222 dose. The source of these receptors is an adult who received the AZD1222 COVID-19 vaccine. The CDR3 runs from the conserved cysteine through the conserved F or W. Each record gives: J gene, V gene, clone size, D gene, CDR3 DNA, CDR3 protein. A D gene is named only where the DNA matches it firmly. The size entry is marked missing in some rows and otherwise reads once, few, many or a size class.

TRBJ1-1	TRBV15	NA	NA	TGTGCCACCAGCAGAGCCATGATGGGACGGTACACTGAAGCTTTCTTT	CATSRAMMGRYTEAFF
TRBJ1-2	TRBV4-1	NA	TRBD1	TGCGCCAGCAGCCAAGACCAAACAGGGGTCTATGGCTACACCTTC	CASSQDQTGVYGYTF
TRBJ2-1	TRBV9	NA	TRBD2	TGTGCCAGCAGCGTACGAGCGGGAGGCTACAATGAGCAGTTCTTC	CASSVRAGGYNEQFF
TRBJ2-3	TRBV3-1/TRBV3-2	NA	TRBD2	TGTGCCAGCAGCCCCCCGACTAGCGGGAGCACAGATACGCAGTATTTT	CASSPPTSGSTDTQYF
TRBJ2-6	TRBV18	NA	TRBD2	TGTGCCAGCTCACAACCCGGGACTAGCGGGAGGGCCGGTGCCAACGTCCTGACTTTC	CASSQPGTSGRAGANVLTF
TRBJ2-2	TRBV6-6	NA	TRBD2	TGTGCCAGCAGTAGCGGGACCCACGGGACCGGGGAGCTGTTTTTT	CASSSGTHGTGELFF
TRBJ1-1	TRBV7-9	NA	NA	TGTGCCAGCAGCACGCGGGAGGGTCGGTACACTGAAGCTTTCTTT	CASSTREGRYTEAFF
TRBJ1-1	TRBV30	once	NA	TGTGCCTGGAACACCCAGGGTCGCACTGAAGCTTTCTTT	CAWNTQGRTEAFF
TRBJ1-5	TRBV7-9	NA	TRBD1	TGTGCCAGCAATTGGGACAGGAGAGTTTTAGGCAATCAGCCCCAGCATTTT	CASNWDRRVLGNQPQHF
TRBJ2-5	TRBV6-5	NA	TRBD1	TGTGCCAACAGTAGTCACAGGGGTGCCCAGTACTTC	CANSSHRGAQYF
TRBJ2-7	TRBV27	NA	NA	TGTGCCAGCAGTTTAAAACGGAGCCCACTAGCCTCCTACGAGCAGTACTTC	CASSLKRSPLASYEQYF
TRBJ1-2	TRBV6-5	NA	TRBD1	TGTGCCAGCGGGGGACAGGGGTCGTATGGCTACACCTTC	CASGGQGSYGYTF
TRBJ2-3	TRBV20-1	once	NA	TGCAGTGCTAGCCTCTTGGATACGCAGTATTTT	CSASLLDTQYF
TRBJ2-7	TRBV7-9	NA	TRBD2	TGTGCCAGCAGCTCAGGACTAGCTGGCGAGCAGTACTTC	CASSSGLAGEQYF
TRBJ1-2	TRBV5-1	NA	NA	TGCGCCAGCAGCTTGGAACAGGGAGATGGCTACACCTTC	CASSLEQGDGYTF
TRBJ1-4	TRBV11-1	NA	TRBD1	TGTGCCAGCAGCTCCGGGACAGGGGGATATAATGAAAAACTGTTTTTT	CASSSGTGGYNEKLFF
TRBJ2-7	TRBV6-5	NA	NA	TGTGCCAGCAGTTTCCGGGACGAACCCTCCTACGAGCAGTACTTC	CASSFRDEPSYEQYF
TRBJ2-1	TRBV24-1	NA	TRBD2	TGTGCCACCGGGGGAGGGGACGATGAGCAGTTCTTC	CATGGGDDEQFF
TRBJ1-5	TRBV5-6	NA	NA	TGTGCCAGCAGCCTGAGCAATCAGCCCCAGCATTTT	CASSLSNQPQHF
TRBJ1-3	TRBV28	NA	NA	TGTGCCAGCAGTTCGGCCCCCTCTGGAAACACCATATATTTT	CASSSAPSGNTIYF
TRBJ2-1	TRBV6-8	NA	TRBD2	TGTGCCAGCAGTGACCTGACTGATAGCGGGAGGCCCCGATACAATGAGCAGTTCTTC	CASSDLTDSGRPRYNEQFF
TRBJ1-2	TRBV2	NA	NA	TGTGCCAGCAGTGAAGTCAGGGAGGGAGGCTACACCTTC	CASSEVREGGYTF
TRBJ1-4	TRBV3-1/TRBV3-2	NA	TRBD1	TGTGCCAGCAGCCGTAAGGGGGCGAGCGAAAAACTGTTTTTT	CASSRKGASEKLFF
TRBJ2-7	TRBV2	NA	TRBD2	TGTGCCAGCAGCCTACTAGCGGGAGTGAACGAGCAGTACTTC	CASSLLAGVNEQYF
TRBJ1-5	TRBV4-2	NA	NA	TGTGCCAGCAGCCAAGAGCTCAGGGCGACTCAGCCCCAGCATTTT	CASSQELRATQPQHF
TRBJ2-7	TRBV7-9	NA	TRBD1	TGTGCCAGCAGGACAGGGGGCGAGCAGTACTTC	CASRTGGEQYF
TRBJ1-5	TRBV30	NA	NA	TGTGCCTGGAGTGACGGTTACAATCAGCCCCAGCATTTT	CAWSDGYNQPQHF
TRBJ2-5	TRBV5-5	NA	NA	TGTGCCAGCAGCTTGACAGCTTACCAAGAGACCCAGTACTTC	CASSLTAYQETQYF
TRBJ2-1	TRBV7-3	NA	TRBD2	TGTGCCAGCAGCCCGGGACTAACTGACTACAATGAGCAGTTCTTC	CASSPGLTDYNEQFF
TRBJ2-7	TRBV27	NA	NA	TGTGCCAGCAGTACGACACTAGGGTACGAGCAGTACTTC	CASSTTLGYEQYF
TRBJ2-7	TRBV5-6	NA	TRBD2	TGTGCCAGCAGCTTGTTACTAGCGGCAACCTACGAGCAGTACTTC	CASSLLLAATYEQYF
TRBJ2-7	TRBV18	NA	TRBD2	TGTGCCAGCTCACGAGTTAGCGGGAGCGCTCTTAACTCCTACGAGCAGTACTTC	CASSRVSGSALNSYEQYF
TRBJ2-7	TRBV5-6	NA	TRBD2	TGTGCCAGCAGCAGGGGACTAGCGGCCCCGTCCTACGAGCAGTACTTC	CASSRGLAAPSYEQYF
TRBJ1-2	TRBV19	NA	NA	TGTGCCAGTAGTATTTTCAGCTATGGCTACACCTTC	CASSIFSYGYTF
TRBJ2-7	TRBV13	NA	TRBD2	TGTGCCAGCAGCACCGGACTAGACTCCTACGAGCAGTACTTC	CASSTGLDSYEQYF
TRBJ2-3	TRBV2	NA	TRBD2	TGTGCCAGCAAAATCGGGACTACCCTTTTTGATACGCAGTATTTT	CASKIGTTLFDTQYF
TRBJ2-1	TRBV7-8	once	TRBD2	TGTGCCAGCAGCTTAGGCCCCCCGGGACTAGCGGCGTACGAGCAGTTCTTC	CASSLGPPGLAAYEQFF
TRBJ1-3	TRBV3-1/TRBV3-2	NA	NA	TGTGCCAGCAGCCAAGCGGCAGGGCCCACCATATATTTT	CASSQAAGPTIYF